This TCR beta chain was documented in a study of OX40 agonist ivuxolimab in advanced cancers. The CDR3 extends over 14 amino acids. Germline V CDR1 and CDR2: MNHEY, SVGAGI. V was trimmed by 4 bases and J by 4 bases, leaving 8 bases between them. Some clones are missing from TCRdb's copy, which holds only in-frame ones; the method was immunoSEQ multiplex PCR. Of 85,000 to 120,000 clones listed, about nine tenths are singletons. The sample here was CD4+ or CD8+ T cells sorted from blood, taken in a trial of the OX40 agonist ivuxolimab. The rearrangement uses TRBV6-5 and TRBJ2-6; D remains unclear. This TCR came from an adult with an advanced solid tumor such as melanoma, head and neck, liver or kidney cancer. The CDR3 is CASSSRFGANVLTF. The CDR3 DNA is TGTGCCAGCAGTTCTCGCTTCGGGGCCAACGTCCTGACTTTC.